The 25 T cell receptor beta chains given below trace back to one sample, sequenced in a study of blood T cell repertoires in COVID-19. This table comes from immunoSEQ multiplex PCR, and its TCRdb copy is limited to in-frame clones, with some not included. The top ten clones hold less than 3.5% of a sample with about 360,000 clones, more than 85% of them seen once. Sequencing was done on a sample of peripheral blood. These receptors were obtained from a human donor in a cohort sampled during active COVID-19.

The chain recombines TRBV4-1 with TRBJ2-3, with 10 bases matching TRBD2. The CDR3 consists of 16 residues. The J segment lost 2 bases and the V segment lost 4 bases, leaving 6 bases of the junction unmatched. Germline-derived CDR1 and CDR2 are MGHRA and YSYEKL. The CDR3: CASSPYTSGTTDTQYF. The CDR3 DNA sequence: TGCGCCAGCAGCCCATATACTAGCGGGACCACAGATACGCAGTATTTT.

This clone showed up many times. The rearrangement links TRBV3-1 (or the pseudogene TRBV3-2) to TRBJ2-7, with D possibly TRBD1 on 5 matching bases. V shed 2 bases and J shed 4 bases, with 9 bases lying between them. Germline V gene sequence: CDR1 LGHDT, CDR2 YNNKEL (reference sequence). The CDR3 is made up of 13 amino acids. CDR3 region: CASSQYQGYEQYF. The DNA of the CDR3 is TGTGCCAGCAGCCAATATCAGGGATACGAGCAGTACTTC.

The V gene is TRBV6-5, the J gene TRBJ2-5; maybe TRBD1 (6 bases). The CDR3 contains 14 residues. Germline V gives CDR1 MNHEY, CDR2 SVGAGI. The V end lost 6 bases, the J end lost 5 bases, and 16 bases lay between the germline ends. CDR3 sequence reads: CASSLSRGTETQYF. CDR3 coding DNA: TGTGCCAGCAGCCTTTCCAGGGGAACTGAGACCCAGTACTTC.

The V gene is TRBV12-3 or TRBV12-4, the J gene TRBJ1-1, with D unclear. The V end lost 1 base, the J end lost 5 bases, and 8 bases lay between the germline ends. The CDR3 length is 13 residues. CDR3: CASSLDRQTEAFF. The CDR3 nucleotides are TGTGCCAGCAGTTTAGATAGACAAACTGAAGCTTTCTTT.

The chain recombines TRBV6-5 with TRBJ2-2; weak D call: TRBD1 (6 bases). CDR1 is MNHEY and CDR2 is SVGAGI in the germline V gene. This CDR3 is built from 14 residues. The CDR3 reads CVSRGHEDTGELFF. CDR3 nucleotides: TGTGTGTCCAGGGGACATGAGGACACCGGGGAGCTGTTTTTT.

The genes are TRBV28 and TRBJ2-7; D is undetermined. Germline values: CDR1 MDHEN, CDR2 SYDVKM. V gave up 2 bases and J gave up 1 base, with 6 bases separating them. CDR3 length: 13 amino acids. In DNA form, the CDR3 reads TGTGCCAGCAGTTTACCCGGGTCCTACGAGCAGTACTTC. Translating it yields CASSLPGSYEQYF.

The DNA of the CDR3 is TGTGCCAGTAGCTTGACAGGTCCAACGACGGAACTGTTTTTT. Translating gives CASSLTGPTTELFF. The chain couples TRBV19 to TRBJ1-4; TRBD1 might be the D (6 bases). Germline CDR1 is LNHDA and CDR2 is SQIVND (reference sequence). V gave up 6 bases and J gave up 12 bases, with 20 bases separating them. The CDR3 has 14 amino acids.

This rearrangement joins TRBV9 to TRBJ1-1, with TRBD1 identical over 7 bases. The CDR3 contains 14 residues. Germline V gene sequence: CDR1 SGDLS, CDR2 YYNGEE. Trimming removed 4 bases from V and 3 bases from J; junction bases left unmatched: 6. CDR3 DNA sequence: TGTGCCAGCAGCATACGGGACAGCGACACTGAAGCTTTCTTT. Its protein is CASSIRDSDTEAFF.

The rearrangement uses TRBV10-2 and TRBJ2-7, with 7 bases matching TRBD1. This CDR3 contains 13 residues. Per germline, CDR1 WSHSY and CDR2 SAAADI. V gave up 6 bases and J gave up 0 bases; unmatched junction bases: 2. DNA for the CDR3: TGCGCCAGCAGCCGACAGGGCTCCTACGAGCAGTACTTC. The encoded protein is CASSRQGSYEQYF.

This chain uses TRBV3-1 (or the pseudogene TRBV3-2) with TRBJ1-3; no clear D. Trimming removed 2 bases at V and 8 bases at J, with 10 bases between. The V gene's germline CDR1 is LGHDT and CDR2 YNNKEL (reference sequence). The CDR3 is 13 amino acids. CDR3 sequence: CASSQYRRDTIYF. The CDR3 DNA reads TGTGCCAGCAGCCAATATAGGAGGGACACCATATATTTT.

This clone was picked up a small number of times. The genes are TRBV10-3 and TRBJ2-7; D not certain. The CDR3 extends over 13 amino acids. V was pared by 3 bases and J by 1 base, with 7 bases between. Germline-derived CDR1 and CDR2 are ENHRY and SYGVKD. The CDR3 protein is CAISEKLSYEQYF. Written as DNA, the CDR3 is TGTGCCATCAGTGAAAAGCTATCCTACGAGCAGTACTTC.

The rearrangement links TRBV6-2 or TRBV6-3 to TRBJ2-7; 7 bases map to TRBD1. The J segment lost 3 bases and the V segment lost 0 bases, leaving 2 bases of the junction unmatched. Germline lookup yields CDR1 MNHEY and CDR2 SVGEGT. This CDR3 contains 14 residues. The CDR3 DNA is TGTGCCAGCAGTTACTCCCGACAGGGCTACGAGCAGTACTTC. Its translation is CASSYSRQGYEQYF.

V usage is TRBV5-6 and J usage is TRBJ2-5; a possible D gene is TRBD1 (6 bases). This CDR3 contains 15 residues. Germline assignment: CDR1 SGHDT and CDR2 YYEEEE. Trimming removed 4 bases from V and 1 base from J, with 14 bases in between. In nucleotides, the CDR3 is TGTGCCAGCAGCACCCGGGACACCTCCCAAGAGACCCAGTACTTC. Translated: CASSTRDTSQETQYF.

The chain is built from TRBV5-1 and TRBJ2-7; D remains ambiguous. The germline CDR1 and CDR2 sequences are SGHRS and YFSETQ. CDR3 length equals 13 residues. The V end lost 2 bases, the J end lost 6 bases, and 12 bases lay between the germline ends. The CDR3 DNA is TGCGCCAGCAGCTTTCTACTTAACGTCGAGCAGTACTTC. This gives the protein CASSFLLNVEQYF.

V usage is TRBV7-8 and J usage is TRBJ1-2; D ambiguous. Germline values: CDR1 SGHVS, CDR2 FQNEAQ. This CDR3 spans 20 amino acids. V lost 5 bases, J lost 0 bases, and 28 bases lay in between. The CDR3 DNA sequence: TGTGCCAGCAGCCCACGCTTCCCGACGGAGGGAGGGTCCCCTAACTATGGCTACACCTTC. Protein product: CASSPRFPTEGGSPNYGYTF.

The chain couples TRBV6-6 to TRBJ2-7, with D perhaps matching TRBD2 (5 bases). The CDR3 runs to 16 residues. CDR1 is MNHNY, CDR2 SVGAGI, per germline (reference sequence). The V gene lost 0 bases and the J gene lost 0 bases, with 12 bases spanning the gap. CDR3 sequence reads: CASSYSSEGFSYEQYF. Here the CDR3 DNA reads TGTGCCAGCAGTTACTCGAGCGAGGGATTCTCCTACGAGCAGTACTTC.

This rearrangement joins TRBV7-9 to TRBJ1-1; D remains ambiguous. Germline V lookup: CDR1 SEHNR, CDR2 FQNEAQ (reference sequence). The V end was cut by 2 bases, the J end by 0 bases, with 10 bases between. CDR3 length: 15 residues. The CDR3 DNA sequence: TGTGCCAGCAGCTTAATCAGCGCCCTGAACACTGAAGCTTTCTTT. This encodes CASSLISALNTEAFF.

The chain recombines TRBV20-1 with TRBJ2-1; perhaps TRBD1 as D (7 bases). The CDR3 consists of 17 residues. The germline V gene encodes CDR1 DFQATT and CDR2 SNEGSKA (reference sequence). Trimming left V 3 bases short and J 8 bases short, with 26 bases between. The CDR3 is CSASNLQGGMSWDEQFF. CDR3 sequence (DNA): TGCAGTGCTAGTAATCTCCAGGGGGGCATGTCGTGGGATGAGCAGTTCTTC.

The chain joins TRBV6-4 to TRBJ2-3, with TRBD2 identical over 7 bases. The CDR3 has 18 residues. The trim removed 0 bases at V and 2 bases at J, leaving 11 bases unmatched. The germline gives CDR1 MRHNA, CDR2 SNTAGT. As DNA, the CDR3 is TGTGCCAGCAGTGACTCTTTTAGAGCGGGATTTGACACAGATACGCAGTATTTT. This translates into CASSDSFRAGFDTDTQYF.

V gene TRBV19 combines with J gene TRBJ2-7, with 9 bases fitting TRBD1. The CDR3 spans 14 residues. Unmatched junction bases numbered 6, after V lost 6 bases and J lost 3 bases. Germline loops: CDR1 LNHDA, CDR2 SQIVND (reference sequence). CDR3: CASRGRDRDYEQYF. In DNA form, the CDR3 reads TGTGCCAGTAGGGGCCGGGACAGGGACTACGAGCAGTACTTC.

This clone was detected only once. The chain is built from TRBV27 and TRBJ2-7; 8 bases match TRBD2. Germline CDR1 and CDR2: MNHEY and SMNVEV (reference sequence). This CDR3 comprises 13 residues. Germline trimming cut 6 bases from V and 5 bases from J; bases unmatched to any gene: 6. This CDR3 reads CASRPGGGDEQYF. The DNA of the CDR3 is TGTGCCAGCAGGCCCGGGGGGGGCGACGAGCAGTACTTC.

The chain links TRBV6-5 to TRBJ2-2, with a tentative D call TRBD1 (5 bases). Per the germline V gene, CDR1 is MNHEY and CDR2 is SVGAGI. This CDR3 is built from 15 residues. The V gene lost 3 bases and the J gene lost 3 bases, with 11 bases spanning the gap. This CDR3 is CASSYSQGYTGELFF. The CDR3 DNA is TGTGCCAGCAGTTATAGTCAGGGATACACCGGGGAGCTGTTTTTT.

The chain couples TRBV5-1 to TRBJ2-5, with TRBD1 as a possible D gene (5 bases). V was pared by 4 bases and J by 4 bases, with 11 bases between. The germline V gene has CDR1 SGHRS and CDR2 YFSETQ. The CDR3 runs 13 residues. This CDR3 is CASSPTVTETQYF. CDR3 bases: TGCGCCAGCAGCCCGACAGTGACAGAGACCCAGTACTTC.

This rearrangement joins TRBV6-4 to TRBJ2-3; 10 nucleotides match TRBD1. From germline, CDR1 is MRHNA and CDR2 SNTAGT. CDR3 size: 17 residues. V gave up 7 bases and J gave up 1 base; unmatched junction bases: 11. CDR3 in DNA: TGTGCCAGCACTAGCCTCCGGGACAGGGGAGGCACAGATACGCAGTATTTT. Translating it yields CASTSLRDRGGTDTQYF.

CDR3 sequence reads: CASSLDRDRGFEYQTPQHF. DNA of the CDR3: TGTGCCAGCAGCCTGGACCGGGACAGGGGGTTCGAATACCAAACGCCCCAGCATTTT. The chain joins TRBV7-8 to TRBJ1-5, with 11 bases lining up with TRBD1. Germline V gene sequence: CDR1 SGHVS, CDR2 FQNEAQ. This CDR3 comprises 19 residues. Losses at the gene ends were 5 bases for V and 9 bases for J; bases not matched to a gene: 21.